This T cell receptor beta chain originates from a study of blood T cell repertoires in COVID-19. The data were produced by immunoSEQ multiplex PCR, yet TCRdb's version contains in-frame clones alone and is incomplete. The repertoire holds 290,000 or so clones, with approximately 93% as singletons. The CDR3 consists of 14 residues. CDR1 is MGHDK, CDR2 SYGVNS, per germline. The V and J ends lost 1 base and 6 bases respectively, with 10 bases between them. The rearrangement uses TRBV25-1 and TRBJ2-1; a possible D gene is TRBD2 (6 bases). The sequenced sample was peripheral blood. This sequence originates from a woman aged 25-40 years with COVID-19, enrolled during active disease. The CDR3 sequence: CASSEFGDFNEQFF. In nucleotides, the CDR3 is TGTGCCAGCAGTGAATTTGGGGACTTCAATGAGCAGTTCTTC.